The 5 T cell receptor beta chains reported below all come from one sample, sequenced in a study of blood T cell repertoires in COVID-19. Measured with immunoSEQ multiplex PCR; TCRdb has only the in-frame clones, and not every one. In the table there are around 160,000 clones, around 84% of which are singletons. Sample: peripheral blood. The receptors originated from a woman of 80 years or more with acute or convalescent COVID-19.

This clone appeared a single time. The rearrangement uses TRBV27 and TRBJ2-7; no clear D. The V and J ends lost 3 bases and 3 bases respectively, with 15 bases between them. From germline, CDR1 is MNHEY and CDR2 SMNVEV (reference sequence). This CDR3 comprises 15 residues. In nucleotides, the CDR3 is TGTGCCAGCAGTTTTGGTCAGTCCCCCCTCTACGAGCAGTACTTC. Amino acids: CASSFGQSPLYEQYF.

This chain links TRBV5-4 with TRBJ2-3; 14 bases match TRBD2. V lost 2 bases and J lost 3; bases outside the gene matches: 2. Germline V gene sequence: CDR1 SGHNT, CDR2 YYREEE (reference sequence). The CDR3 is 16 amino acids. The CDR3 coding sequence is TGTGCCAGCAGCTTCGGACTAGCGGGAGGTACAGATACGCAGTATTTT. Translating gives CASSFGLAGGTDTQYF.

This rearrangement joins TRBV18 to TRBJ1-2; D remains ambiguous. V dropped 0 bases and J dropped 8 bases, with 10 bases sitting between them. The CDR3 spans 13 residues. CDR1 KGHSH and CDR2 LQKENI come from the germline V gene. The CDR3 spells CASSPPGQLGYTF. The CDR3 nucleotides are TGTGCCAGCTCACCACCGGGCCAGCTCGGCTACACCTTC.

The rearrangement uses TRBV28 and TRBJ2-1, with D possibly TRBD2 on 6 matching bases. The CDR3 extends over 15 amino acids. V was pared by 5 bases and J by 1 base, with 12 bases between. Per the germline V gene, CDR1 is MDHEN and CDR2 is SYDVKM. The CDR3 bases are TGTGCCAGCAGTCCACGACTAGGTTCCTACAATGAGCAGTTCTTC. Amino acids: CASSPRLGSYNEQFF.

The rearrangement uses TRBV6-6 and TRBJ2-3; 7 bases are a match to TRBD1. The germline CDR1 and CDR2 sequences are MNHNY and SVGAGI (reference sequence). This CDR3 is 14 amino acids long. Unmatched junction bases numbered 4, after V lost 5 bases and J lost 2 bases. CDR3 protein: CASSRGTATDTQYF. Here the CDR3 DNA reads TGTGCCAGCAGTAGAGGGACAGCCACAGATACGCAGTATTTT.